The 23 T cell receptor beta chains below come from one sample, sequenced in a study of CD8+CD57+ T cells in acquired aplastic anemia. Flow cytometry had shown expanded CD8+CD57+ cells in the patients chosen for sequencing. Investigators profiled TCR beta VDJ and CDR3 from genomic DNA template. TCRdb used MiXCR to reprocess the reads, holding one entry per CDR3 protein. The sample lists more than 95,000 distinct CDR3 sequences, roughly 40% seen once, with more than 2.5% in the top ten. The source material was sorted CD4+, CD8+, or CD8+CD57+ T cells (not recorded which) from PBMCs. The receptor source for this set is a human donor with aplastic anemia.

As to this clonotype: An end of the junction does not agree with germline; a read error may underlie this. The rearrangement joins TRBV7-3 to TRBJ2-7; TRBD2 matches 10 bases. The CDR3 is made up of 13 amino acids. Germline-derived CDR1 and CDR2 are SGHTA and FQGTGA. The CDR3 bases are TGCGCCAGCTCTAGCGGGGGCACCTACGAGCAGTACTTC. Translated: CASSSGGTYEQYF.

This clonotype was seen once. A much bigger clone sits one base away, suggesting this may be a read error. This rearrangement joins TRBV11-3 to TRBJ1-1, with D hard to call. The CDR3 runs 15 residues. Germline V gene sequence: CDR1 SGHNT, CDR2 YENEEA. For the CDR3, the DNA is TGTGCCAGCAGCTTAAGCGTCGACCGGCGGACTGAAGCTCTCTTT. Protein product: CASSLSVDRRTEALF. Variable domain in full (rest from reference TRBV11-3 and TRBJ1-1): EAGVVQSPRYKIIEKKQPVAFWCNPISGHNTLYWYLQNLGQGPELLIRYENEEAVDDSQLPKDRFSAERLKGVDSTLKIQPAELGDSAVYLCASSLSVDRRTEALFGQGTRLTVV.

With respect to this clonotype: Because the CDR3 is missing its conserved closing phenylalanine or tryptophan, this is likely a read error. This chain links TRBV19 with TRBJ1-2, with TRBD1 matching over 7 bases. CDR1 LNHDA and CDR2 SQIVND come from the germline V gene (reference sequence). The length of the CDR3 is 14 residues. V was clipped by 1 base and J by 1 base; unmatched bases: 0. CDR3 nucleotides: TGTGCCAGTAGTATAGGGACAGGTAACTATGGCTACACCCTC. It specifies CASSIGTGNYGYTL.

V is TRBV19 and J is TRBJ1-2; the D gene is possibly TRBD1 (6 bases). The CDR3 is 13 amino acids. V lost 8 bases, J lost 3 bases, and 13 bases lay in between. In germline, CDR1 is LNHDA, CDR2 SQIVND (reference sequence). CDR3 protein: CASGGGHDYGYTF. The CDR3 nucleotides read TGTGCCAGTGGGGGGGGGCATGACTATGGCTACACCTTC.

Remarks on this clonotype: One end of the junction is discordant with germline, which a read error may explain. This chain joins TRBV29-1 and TRBJ2-3; 10 positions agree with TRBD2. Germline loops: CDR1 SQVTM, CDR2 ANQGSEA. This CDR3 contains 15 residues. The CDR3 sequence: CSAEPTSGGTDTQYF. CDR3 DNA sequence: TGCAGCGCTGAACCAACTAGCGGGGGCACAGATACGCAGTATTTT.

Points on this clonotype: This sequence may be a read error, since a much larger clone differs from it by one base. V is TRBV5-4 and J is TRBJ2-3; maybe TRBD2 (5 bases). With 5 bases removed from V and 5 bases from J, the gap between germline ends came to 12 bases. The CDR3 has 13 amino acids. Germline lookup yields CDR1 SGHNT and CDR2 YYREEE (reference sequence). The CDR3, as DNA: TGTGCCAGCAGTTACCCTGGAGGAGATACGCAGTATTTT. This sequence encodes CASSYPGGDTQYF.

This clonotype came up many times. The rearrangement joins TRBV20-1 to TRBJ2-5; 9 nucleotides match TRBD2. The junction had 4 bases not matched to a gene; V was cut back by 1 base and J by 4 bases. Germline CDR1 and CDR2: DFQATT and SNEGSKA (reference sequence). The CDR3 has 14 amino acids. The CDR3 loop reads CSARGGGAGETQYF. The CDR3 DNA reads TGCAGTGCTAGAGGCGGGGGGGCGGGAGAGACCCAGTACTTC.

This clonotype was seen a few times. The chain employs TRBV14 and TRBJ2-5, with TRBD1 matching 10 bases. The CDR3 totals 22 residues. Looked up from germline, CDR1 is SGHDN and CDR2 is FVKESK. With 0 bases clipped from V and 4 bases from J, the junction kept 23 bases outside the gene matches. In DNA form, the CDR3 reads TGTGCCAGCAGCCAAGATACCCGGGACAGGGGTAAAATAAGGTCTGGTATAGAGACCCAGTACTTC. It codes for CASSQDTRDRGKIRSGIETQYF.

Remarks on this clonotype: The CDR3 does not end in the conserved phenylalanine or tryptophan, so this is likely a read error. The chain joins TRBV15 to TRBJ2-7; weak D call: TRBD1 (6 bases). The V gene's germline CDR1 is LNHNV and CDR2 YYDKDF (reference sequence). V was trimmed by 3 bases and J by 3 bases, leaving 15 bases between them. The CDR3 length is 15 residues. CDR3 protein: CATSSRLDRDYEQYA. CDR3 DNA: TGTGCCACCAGCAGCCGATTGGACAGAGACTACGAGCAGTACGCC.

This clonotype was seen ten or more times. A read error may produce the germline difference seen at one junction end. The rearrangement uses TRBV20-1 and TRBJ1-5, with D maybe TRBD1 (5 bases). Per the germline V gene, CDR1 is DFQATT and CDR2 is SNEGSKA (reference sequence). CDR3 length equals 12 residues. CDR3 sequence reads: CSAGEVQGPKHF. DNA of the CDR3: TGCAGTGCCGGAGAGGTGCAGGGCCCTAAACACTTT.

Of note for this clonotype: Possible read error: a much larger clone is one base away. The J gene is TRBJ1-1, the V gene TRBV6-1, with D perhaps TRBD1 (5 bases). Trimming shortened V by 5 bases and J by 6 bases, and 13 bases separated the two germline ends. The CDR3 length is 13 residues. In germline, CDR1 is MNHNS, CDR2 SASEGT. The CDR3 loop reads CASSTRGWAEAFF. CDR3 DNA sequence: TGTGCCAGCAGTACAAGGGGCTGGGCTGAAGCTTTCTTT.

There are many counts of this clonotype. V usage is TRBV12-3 or TRBV12-4 and J usage is TRBJ2-3, with TRBD2 matching over 7 bases. The CDR3 runs 15 residues. V was clipped by 5 bases and J by 2 bases; unmatched bases: 7. DNA of the CDR3: TGTGCCAGCAGTCCCGGGACTACCGACACAGATACGCAGTATTTT. Translation: CASSPGTTDTDTQYF.

This clonotype was counted only a few times. A much more abundant neighbour one base away suggests this may be a read error. The chain combines TRBV12-3 or TRBV12-4 with TRBJ1-2; 7 positions agree with TRBD1. The CDR3 has 12 residues. The CDR3 reads CASGFSGQGYTF. CDR3 bases: TGTGCCAGCGGTTTTTCGGGACAGGGCTACACCTTC.

In its sample, this clonotype was seen many times. The CDR3, as DNA: TGTGCCAGCAGTTTCGACAGGGGGCTCGAGCAGTACGTC. This sequence encodes CASSFDRGLEQYV. The gene calls are TRBV2 and TRBJ2-7; TRBD1 agrees at 10 bases. The CDR3 consists of 13 residues. Trimming at V came to 5 bases and at J to 6 bases, leaving 4 bases not matched to a gene. Germline CDR1 is SNHLY and CDR2 is FYNNEI.

The chain is built from TRBV2 and TRBJ2-7, with 9 bases lining up with TRBD1. The length of the CDR3 is 12 residues. Germline CDR1 is SNHLY and CDR2 is FYNNEI. The J segment lost 5 bases and the V segment lost 8 bases, leaving 4 bases of the junction unmatched. The CDR3 nucleotides are TGTGCCAGCTCCCGGACAGGGGACGAGCAGTACGTC. Its translation is CASSRTGDEQYV.

Worth noting for this clonotype: At one of its ends the junction is not consistent with the germline gene, which may arise from a read error. J is TRBJ1-1 and V is TRBV5-6; D possibly corresponds to TRBD1 (5 bases). The germline V gene has CDR1 SGHDT and CDR2 YYEEEE. This CDR3 comprises 12 residues. CDR3 nucleotides: TGTGCCAGCAGCTTTTCAGGGTCTGAAGCTCTCTTT. Amino acids: CASSFSGSEALF.

Details on this clonotype: One junction end disagrees with the germline gene, perhaps due to a read error. The chain carries TRBV20-1 and TRBJ1-1; no definite D call. Germline CDR1 DFQATT, CDR2 SNEGSKA (reference sequence). The CDR3 contains 8 residues. This CDR3 is CSARAKNW. For the CDR3, the DNA is TGCAGTGCTAGAGCAAAGAACTGG.

This clonotype was picked up many times. The chain is built from TRBV20-1 and TRBJ2-1, with TRBD2 matching 14 bases. Germline V CDR1 and CDR2: DFQATT, SNEGSKA (reference sequence). V gave up 5 bases and J gave up 2 bases; unmatched junction bases: 5. CDR3 length: 16 amino acids. The CDR3 protein is CSAYRLAGGTYNEQFF. The CDR3 DNA sequence: TGCAGTGCTTACCGACTAGCGGGGGGGACCTACAATGAGCAGTTCTTC.

The chain joins TRBV20-1 to TRBJ2-1, with 10 bases that match TRBD2. In germline, CDR1 is DFQATT, CDR2 SNEGSKA (reference sequence). This CDR3 has 14 amino acids. V lost 3 bases and J lost 5; bases outside the gene matches: 4. The CDR3 loop is CSASGAGGDNEQFF. The CDR3 DNA follows: TGCAGTGCTAGCGGAGCGGGGGGGGACAATGAGCAGTTCTTC.

This clonotype came up many times. The chain is built from TRBV24-1 and TRBJ2-1, with 8 nucleotides matching TRBD2. Germline CDR1 reads KGHDR; CDR2 reads SFDVKD. V shed 5 bases and J 2 bases; nucleotides not matched to a gene: 10. The CDR3 runs 17 residues. CDR3 sequence: CATSGESAGGPYNEQFF. The CDR3 DNA sequence: TGTGCCACCAGTGGAGAATCGGCGGGGGGTCCCTACAATGAGCAGTTCTTC.

This clonotype was detected many times. The rearrangement joins TRBV9 to TRBJ2-5; D might be TRBD1 or TRBD2, each matching 6 bases. The CDR3 has 16 amino acids. The germline V gene encodes CDR1 SGDLS and CDR2 YYNGEE. Deletions cut 0 bases from V and 5 bases from J, with 17 bases between. The CDR3 is CASSVAPGGGFETQYF. The DNA for the CDR3 is TGTGCCAGCAGCGTAGCTCCCGGGGGCGGGTTCGAGACCCAGTACTTC.

There are a few counts of this clonotype. Given a much more abundant clone one base away, this may be a read error. This chain connects TRBV20-1 to TRBJ2-1, with a possible D match to TRBD1 (6 bases). CDR1 is DFQATT, CDR2 SNEGSKA, per germline (reference sequence). The CDR3 totals 13 residues. The CDR3 region is CSARPQGYNERFF. CDR3 sequence (DNA): TGCAGTGCTAGGCCACAGGGCTACAATGAGCGGTTCTTC.

About this clonotype itself: This may arise from a read error, as a much more abundant clone is one base away. Here the CDR3 DNA reads TGTGCCAGTGAACCCCTGTCGTACAATGAGCAGTTCTTC. It translates to CASEPLSYNEQFF. The rearrangement joins TRBV28 to TRBJ2-1; D is ambiguous. The V end was cut by 9 bases, the J end by 4 bases, with 13 bases between. In germline, CDR1 is MDHEN, CDR2 SYDVKM. CDR3 length: 13 amino acids.